Here is one T cell receptor (beta chain) with its context. This CDR3 has 18 amino acids. The V end lost 0 bases, the J end lost 10 bases, and 24 bases lay between the germline ends. Germline CDR1 LGHNA, CDR2 YNFKEQ. This sample is drawn from a study of blood T cell repertoires in COVID-19. The data were produced by immunoSEQ multiplex PCR, yet TCRdb's version contains in-frame clones alone and is incomplete. This sample has around 100,000 clones, with around 90% found just once. The TCR comes from a man aged 50 to 60 with COVID-19, enrolled during active disease. The genes are TRBV4-2 and TRBJ1-4; D perhaps matches TRBD1 (5 bases). Material: peripheral blood. The CDR3 DNA sequence: TGTGCCAGCAGCCAAGATGTAACAGCTTCCCAGCGGAGGGGAAAACTGTTTTTT. Protein sequence: CASSQDVTASQRRGKLFF.